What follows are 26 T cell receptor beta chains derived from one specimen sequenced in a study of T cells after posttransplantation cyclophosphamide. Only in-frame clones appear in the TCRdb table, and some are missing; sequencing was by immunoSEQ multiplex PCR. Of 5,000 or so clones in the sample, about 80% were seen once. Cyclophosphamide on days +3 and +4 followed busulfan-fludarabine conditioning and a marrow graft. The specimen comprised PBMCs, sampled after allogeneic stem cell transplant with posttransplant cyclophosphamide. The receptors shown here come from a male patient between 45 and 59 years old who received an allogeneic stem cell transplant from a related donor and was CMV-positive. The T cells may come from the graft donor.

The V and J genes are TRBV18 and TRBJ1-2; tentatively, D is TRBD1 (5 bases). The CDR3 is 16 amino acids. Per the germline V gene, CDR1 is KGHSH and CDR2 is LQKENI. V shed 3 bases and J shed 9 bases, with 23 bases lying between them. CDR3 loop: CASSPGTAHRGSRYTF. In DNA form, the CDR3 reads TGTGCCAGCTCACCCGGGACTGCTCACCGGGGAAGTCGCTACACCTTC.

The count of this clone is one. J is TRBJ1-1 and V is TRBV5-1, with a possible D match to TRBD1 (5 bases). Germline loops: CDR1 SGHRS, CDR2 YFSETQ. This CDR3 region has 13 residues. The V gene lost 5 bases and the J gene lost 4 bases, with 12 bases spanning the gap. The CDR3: CASRGGYGTEAFF. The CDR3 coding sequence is TGCGCCAGCAGGGGGGGGTACGGCACTGAAGCTTTCTTT.

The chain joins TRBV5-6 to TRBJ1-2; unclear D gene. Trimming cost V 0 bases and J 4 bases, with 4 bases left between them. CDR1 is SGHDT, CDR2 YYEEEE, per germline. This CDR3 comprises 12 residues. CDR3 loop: CASSLVGYGYTF. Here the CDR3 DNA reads TGTGCCAGCAGCTTGGTCGGCTATGGCTACACCTTC. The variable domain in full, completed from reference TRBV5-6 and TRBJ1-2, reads DAGVTQSPTHLIKTRGQQVTLRCSPKSGHDTVSWYQQALGQGPQFIFQYYEEEERQRGNFPDRFSGHQFPNYSSELNVNALLLGDSALYLCASSLVGYGYTFGSGTRLTVV.

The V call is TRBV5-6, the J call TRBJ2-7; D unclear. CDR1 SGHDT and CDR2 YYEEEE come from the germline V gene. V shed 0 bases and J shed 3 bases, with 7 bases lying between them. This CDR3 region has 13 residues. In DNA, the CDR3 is TGTGCCAGCAGCTTGGCCAGAGGCTACGAGCAGTACTTC. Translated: CASSLARGYEQYF. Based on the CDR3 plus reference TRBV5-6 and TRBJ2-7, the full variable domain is DAGVTQSPTHLIKTRGQQVTLRCSPKSGHDTVSWYQQALGQGPQFIFQYYEEEERQRGNFPDRFSGHQFPNYSSELNVNALLLGDSALYLCASSLARGYEQYFGPGTRLTVT.

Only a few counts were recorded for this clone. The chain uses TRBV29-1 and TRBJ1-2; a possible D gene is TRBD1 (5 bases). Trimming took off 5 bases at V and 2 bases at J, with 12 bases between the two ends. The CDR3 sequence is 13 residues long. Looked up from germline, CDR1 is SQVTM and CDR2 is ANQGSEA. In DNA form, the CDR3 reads TGCAGCGTTTCCCTACAGGAGAACTATGGCTACACCTTC. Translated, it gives CSVSLQENYGYTF.

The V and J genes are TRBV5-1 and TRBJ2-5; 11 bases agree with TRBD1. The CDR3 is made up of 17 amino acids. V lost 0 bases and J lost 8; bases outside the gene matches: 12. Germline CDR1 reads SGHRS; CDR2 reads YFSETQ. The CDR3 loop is CASSLVVRTGGLETQYF. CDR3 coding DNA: TGCGCCAGCAGCTTGGTGGTACGGACAGGGGGCTTGGAAACCCAGTACTTC.

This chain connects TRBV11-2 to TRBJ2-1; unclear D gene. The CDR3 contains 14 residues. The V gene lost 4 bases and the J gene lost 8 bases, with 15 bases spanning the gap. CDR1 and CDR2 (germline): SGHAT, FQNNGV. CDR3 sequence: CASSSNLGSYEQFF. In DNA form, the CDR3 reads TGTGCCAGCAGCTCTAACCTAGGAAGCTATGAGCAGTTCTTC.

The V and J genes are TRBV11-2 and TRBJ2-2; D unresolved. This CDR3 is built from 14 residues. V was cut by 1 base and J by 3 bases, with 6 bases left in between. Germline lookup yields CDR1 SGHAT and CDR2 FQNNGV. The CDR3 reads CASSLAQYTGELFF. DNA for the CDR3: TGTGCCAGCAGCTTAGCACAATACACCGGGGAGCTGTTTTTT.

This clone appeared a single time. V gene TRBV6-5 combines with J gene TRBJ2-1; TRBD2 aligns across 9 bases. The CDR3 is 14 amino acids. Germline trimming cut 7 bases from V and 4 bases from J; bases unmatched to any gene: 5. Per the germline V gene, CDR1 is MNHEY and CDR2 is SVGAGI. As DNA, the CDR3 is TGTGCCAGCATGGGACTAGCAGAGTACAATGAGCAGTTCTTC. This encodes CASMGLAEYNEQFF.

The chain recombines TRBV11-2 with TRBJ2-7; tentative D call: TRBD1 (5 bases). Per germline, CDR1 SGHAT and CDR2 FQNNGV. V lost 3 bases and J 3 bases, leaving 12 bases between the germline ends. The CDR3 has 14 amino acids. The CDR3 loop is CASSLARAIYEQYF. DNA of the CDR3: TGTGCCAGCAGCTTGGCCAGGGCTATCTACGAGCAGTACTTC.

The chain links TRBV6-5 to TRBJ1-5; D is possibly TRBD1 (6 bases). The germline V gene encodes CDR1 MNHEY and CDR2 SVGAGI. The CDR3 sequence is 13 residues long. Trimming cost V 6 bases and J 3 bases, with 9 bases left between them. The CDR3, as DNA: TGTGCCAGCAGCCCAGGGGTCAATCAGCCCCAGCATTTT. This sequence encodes CASSPGVNQPQHF.

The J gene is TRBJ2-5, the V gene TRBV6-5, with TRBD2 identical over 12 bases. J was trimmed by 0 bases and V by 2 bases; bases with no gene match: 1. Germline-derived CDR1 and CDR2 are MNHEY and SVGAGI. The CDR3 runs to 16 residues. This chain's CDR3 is CASSYGTSGYQETQYF. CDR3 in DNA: TGTGCCAGCAGTTACGGGACTAGCGGGTACCAAGAGACCCAGTACTTC.

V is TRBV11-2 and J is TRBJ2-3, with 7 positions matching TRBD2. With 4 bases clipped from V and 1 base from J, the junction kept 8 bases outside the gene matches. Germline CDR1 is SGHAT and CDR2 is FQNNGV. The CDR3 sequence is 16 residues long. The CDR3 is CASSSRLAGGTDTQYF. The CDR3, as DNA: TGTGCCAGCAGCTCCCGACTAGCTGGCGGCACAGATACGCAGTATTTT.

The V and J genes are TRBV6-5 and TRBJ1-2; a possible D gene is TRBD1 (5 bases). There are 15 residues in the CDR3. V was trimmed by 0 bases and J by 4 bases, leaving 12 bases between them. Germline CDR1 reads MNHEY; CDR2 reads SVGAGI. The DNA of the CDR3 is TGTGCCAGCAGTTACTCACGGGGGTACGGCTATGGCTACACCTTC. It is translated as CASSYSRGYGYGYTF.

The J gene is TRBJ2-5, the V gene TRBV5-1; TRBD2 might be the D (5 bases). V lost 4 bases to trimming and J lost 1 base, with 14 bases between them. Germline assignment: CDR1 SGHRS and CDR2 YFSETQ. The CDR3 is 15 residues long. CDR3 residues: CASSTGFQIQETQYF. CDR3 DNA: TGCGCCAGCAGCACGGGGTTCCAGATCCAAGAGACCCAGTACTTC.

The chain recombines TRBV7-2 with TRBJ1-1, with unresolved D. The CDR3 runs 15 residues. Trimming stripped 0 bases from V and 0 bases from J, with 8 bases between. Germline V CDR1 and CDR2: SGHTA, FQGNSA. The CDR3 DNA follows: TGTGCCAGCAGCTTAGCAGGGAGCATGAACACTGAAGCTTTCTTT. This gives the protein CASSLAGSMNTEAFF.

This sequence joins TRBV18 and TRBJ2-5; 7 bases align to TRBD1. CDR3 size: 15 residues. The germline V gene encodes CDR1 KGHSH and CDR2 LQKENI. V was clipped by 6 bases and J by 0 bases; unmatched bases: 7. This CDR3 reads CASSLAGTDQETQYF. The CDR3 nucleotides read TGTGCCAGCTCTCTCGCCGGGACAGACCAAGAGACCCAGTACTTC.

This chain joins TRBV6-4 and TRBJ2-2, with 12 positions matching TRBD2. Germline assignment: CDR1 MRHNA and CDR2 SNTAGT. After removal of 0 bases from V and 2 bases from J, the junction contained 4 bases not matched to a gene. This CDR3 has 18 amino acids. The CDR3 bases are TGTGCCAGCAGTGACTCGCCACTAGCGGGAGGCAACACCGGGGAGCTGTTTTTT. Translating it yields CASSDSPLAGGNTGELFF.

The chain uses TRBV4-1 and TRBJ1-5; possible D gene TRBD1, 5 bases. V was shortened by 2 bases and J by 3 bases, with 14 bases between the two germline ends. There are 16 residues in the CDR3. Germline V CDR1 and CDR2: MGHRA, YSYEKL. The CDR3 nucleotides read TGCGCCAGCAGCCAACTGACAGCGGGCTACAATCAGCCCCAGCATTTT. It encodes CASSQLTAGYNQPQHF.

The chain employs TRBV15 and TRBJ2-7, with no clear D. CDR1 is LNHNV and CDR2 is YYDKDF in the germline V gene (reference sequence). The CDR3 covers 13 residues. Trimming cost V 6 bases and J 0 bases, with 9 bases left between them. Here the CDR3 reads CATSPVNSYEQYF. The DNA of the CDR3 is TGTGCCACCAGTCCCGTAAACTCCTACGAGCAGTACTTC.

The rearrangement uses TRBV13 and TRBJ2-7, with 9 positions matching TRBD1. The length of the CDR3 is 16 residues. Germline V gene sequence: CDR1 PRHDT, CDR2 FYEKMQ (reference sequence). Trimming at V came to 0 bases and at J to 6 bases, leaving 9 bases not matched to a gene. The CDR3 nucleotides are TGTGCCAGCAGCTTAGGAGGAGGACAGGGGTCCAGCGAGCAGTACTTC. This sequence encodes CASSLGGGQGSSEQYF.

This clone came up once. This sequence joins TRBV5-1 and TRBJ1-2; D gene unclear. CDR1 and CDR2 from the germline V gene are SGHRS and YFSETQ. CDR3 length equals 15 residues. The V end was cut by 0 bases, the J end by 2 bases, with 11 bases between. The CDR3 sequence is CASSLGSVRNYGYTF. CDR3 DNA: TGCGCCAGCAGCTTGGGTTCAGTAAGAAACTATGGCTACACCTTC. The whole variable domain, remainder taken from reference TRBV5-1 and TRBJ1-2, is KAGVTQTPRYLIKTRGQQVTLSCSPISGHRSVSWYQQTPGQGLQFLFEYFSETQRNKGNFPGRFSGRQFSNSRSEMNVSTLELGDSALYLCASSLGSVRNYGYTFGSGTRLTVV.

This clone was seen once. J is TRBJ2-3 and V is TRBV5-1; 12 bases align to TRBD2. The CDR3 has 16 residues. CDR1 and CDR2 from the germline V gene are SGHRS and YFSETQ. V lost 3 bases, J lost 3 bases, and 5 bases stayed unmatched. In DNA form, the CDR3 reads TGCGCCAGCAGCTCTGGACTAGCGGGATTAACAGATACGCAGTATTTT. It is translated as CASSSGLAGLTDTQYF.

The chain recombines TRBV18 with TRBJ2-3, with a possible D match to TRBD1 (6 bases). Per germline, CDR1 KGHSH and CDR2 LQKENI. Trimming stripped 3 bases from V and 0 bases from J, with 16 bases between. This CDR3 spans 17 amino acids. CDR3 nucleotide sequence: TGTGCCAGCTCACCGTCAGACAGGAGTCCTAGCACAGATACGCAGTATTTT. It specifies CASSPSDRSPSTDTQYF.

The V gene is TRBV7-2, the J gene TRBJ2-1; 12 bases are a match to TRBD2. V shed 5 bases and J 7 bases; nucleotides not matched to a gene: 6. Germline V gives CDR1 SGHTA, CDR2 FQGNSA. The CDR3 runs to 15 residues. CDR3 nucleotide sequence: TGTGCCAGCAGCCTCGGACTAGCGGGGAAAAATGAGCAGTTCTTC. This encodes CASSLGLAGKNEQFF.

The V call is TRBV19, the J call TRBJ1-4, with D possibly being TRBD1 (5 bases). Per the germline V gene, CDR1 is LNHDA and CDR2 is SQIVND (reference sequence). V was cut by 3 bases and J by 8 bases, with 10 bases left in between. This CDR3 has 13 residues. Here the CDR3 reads CASSIRVREKLFF. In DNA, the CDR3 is TGTGCCAGTAGTATCAGGGTACGGGAAAAACTGTTTTTT.